This T cell receptor beta chain is from a study of identical twins. TCRdb itself ran the 5' RACE reads through MiXCR, one entry per CDR3 protein. The sample has fewer than 550,000 distinct CDR3 sequences, around 15% seen once. Germline trimming cut 3 bases from V and 6 bases from J; bases unmatched to any gene: 8. Germline lookup yields CDR1 SGHTA and CDR2 FQGTGA. This CDR3 is built from 16 residues. These same records also appear under a second study, on yellow fever vaccine responses in identical twins.

V usage is TRBV7-3 and J usage is TRBJ1-6; 7 bases are a match to TRBD1. This clonotype originated in a woman between 18 and 29 years old in good health. The sequenced material came from CD4+ T cells sorted from blood. CDR3 in DNA: TGTGCCAGCAGCTTCTCAAGACAGGGTCCTAATTCACCCCTCCACTTT. As protein: CASSFSRQGPNSPLHF. The complete variable domain, with remaining parts taken from reference TRBV7-3 and TRBJ1-6, reads GAGVSQTPSNKVTEKGKYVELRCDPISGHTALYWYRQSLGQGPEFLIYFQGTGAADDSGLPNDRFFAVRPEGSVSTLKIQRTERGDSAVYLCASSFSRQGPNSPLHFGNGTRLTVT.